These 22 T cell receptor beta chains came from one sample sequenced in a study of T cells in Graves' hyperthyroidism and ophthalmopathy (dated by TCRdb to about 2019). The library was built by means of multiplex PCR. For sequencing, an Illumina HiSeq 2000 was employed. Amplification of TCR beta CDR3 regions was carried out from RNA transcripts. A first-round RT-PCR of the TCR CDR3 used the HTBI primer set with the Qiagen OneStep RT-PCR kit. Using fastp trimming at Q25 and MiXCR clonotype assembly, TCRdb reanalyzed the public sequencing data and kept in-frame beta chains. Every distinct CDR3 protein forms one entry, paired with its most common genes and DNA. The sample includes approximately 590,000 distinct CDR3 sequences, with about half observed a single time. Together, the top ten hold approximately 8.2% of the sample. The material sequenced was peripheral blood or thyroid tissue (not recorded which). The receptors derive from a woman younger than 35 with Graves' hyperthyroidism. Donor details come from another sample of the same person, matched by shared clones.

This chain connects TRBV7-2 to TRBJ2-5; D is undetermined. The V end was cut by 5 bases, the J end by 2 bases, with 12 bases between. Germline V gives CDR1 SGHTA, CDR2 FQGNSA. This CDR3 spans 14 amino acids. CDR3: CASSIRTAQETQYF. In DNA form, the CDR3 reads TGTGCCAGCAGCATCCGGACGGCTCAAGAGACCCAGTACTTC.

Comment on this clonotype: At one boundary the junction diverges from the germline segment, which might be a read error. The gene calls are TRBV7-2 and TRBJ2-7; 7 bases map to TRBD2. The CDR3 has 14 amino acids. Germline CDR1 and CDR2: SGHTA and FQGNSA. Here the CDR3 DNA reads TGTGCCAGCAGCATAGCGGGCCTACTCTACGAGCAGTACTTC. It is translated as CASSIAGLLYEQYF.

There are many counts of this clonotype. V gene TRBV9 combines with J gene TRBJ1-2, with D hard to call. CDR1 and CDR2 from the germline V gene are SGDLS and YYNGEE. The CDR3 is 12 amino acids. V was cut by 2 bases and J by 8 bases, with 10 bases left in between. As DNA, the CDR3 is TGTGCCAGCAGCGTCGGTGACCGGGGCTACACCTTC. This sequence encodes CASSVGDRGYTF.

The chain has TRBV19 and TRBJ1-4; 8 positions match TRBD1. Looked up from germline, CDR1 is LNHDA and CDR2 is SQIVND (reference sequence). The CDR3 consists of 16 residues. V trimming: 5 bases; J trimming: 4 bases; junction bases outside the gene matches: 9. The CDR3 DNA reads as TGTGCCAGTAGTCCAACGGACAGGGATAATAATGAAAAACTGTTTTTT. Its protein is CASSPTDRDNNEKLFF.

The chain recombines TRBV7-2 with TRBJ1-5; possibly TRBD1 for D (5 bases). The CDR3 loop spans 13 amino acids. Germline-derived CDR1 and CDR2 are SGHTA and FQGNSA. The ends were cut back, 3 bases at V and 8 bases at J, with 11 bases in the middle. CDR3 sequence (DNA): TGTGCCAGCAGCTTGAACTTCAGGGAGCCCCAGCATTTT. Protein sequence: CASSLNFREPQHF.

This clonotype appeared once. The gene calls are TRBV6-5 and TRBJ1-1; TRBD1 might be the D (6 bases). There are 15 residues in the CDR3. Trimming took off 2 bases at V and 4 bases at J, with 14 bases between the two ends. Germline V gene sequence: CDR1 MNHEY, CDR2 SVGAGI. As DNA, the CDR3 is TGTGCCAGCAGTTACCCACAGGGCCGGGGCACTGAAGCTTTCTTT. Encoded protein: CASSYPQGRGTEAFF.

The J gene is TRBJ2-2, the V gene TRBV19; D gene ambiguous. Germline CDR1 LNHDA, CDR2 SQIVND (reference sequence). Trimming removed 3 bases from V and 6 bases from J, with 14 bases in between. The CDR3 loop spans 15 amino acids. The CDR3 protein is CASSIQALGSGELFF. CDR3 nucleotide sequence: TGTGCCAGTAGTATTCAGGCCCTAGGGTCCGGGGAGCTGTTTTTT.

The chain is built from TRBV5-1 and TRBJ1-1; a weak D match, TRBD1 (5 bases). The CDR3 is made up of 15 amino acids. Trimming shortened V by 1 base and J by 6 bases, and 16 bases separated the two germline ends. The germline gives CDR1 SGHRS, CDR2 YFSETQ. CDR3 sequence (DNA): TGCGCCAGCAGCTTGATATCTGGGGGGTTGGCTGAAGCTTTCTTT. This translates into CASSLISGGLAEAFF.

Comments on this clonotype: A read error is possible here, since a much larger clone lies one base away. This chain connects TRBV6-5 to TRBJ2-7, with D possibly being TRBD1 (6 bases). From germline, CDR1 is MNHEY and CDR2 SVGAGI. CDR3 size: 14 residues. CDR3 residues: CAGSYAGTPYEQYF. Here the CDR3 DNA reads TGTGCCGGCAGTTACGCCGGGACACCCTACGAGCAGTACTTC.

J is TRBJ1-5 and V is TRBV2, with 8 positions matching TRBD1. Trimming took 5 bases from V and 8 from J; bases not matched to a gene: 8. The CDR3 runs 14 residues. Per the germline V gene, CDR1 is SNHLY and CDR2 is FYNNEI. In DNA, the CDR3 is TGTGCCAGCAGTTTGGGGCAGGGGGCAAAGCCCCAGCATTTT. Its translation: CASSLGQGAKPQHF.

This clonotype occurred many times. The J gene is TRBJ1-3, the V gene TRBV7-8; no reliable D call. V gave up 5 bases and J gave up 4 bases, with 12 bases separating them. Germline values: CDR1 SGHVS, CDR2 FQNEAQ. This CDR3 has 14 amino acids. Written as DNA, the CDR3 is TGTGCCAGCAGCCCAAGTATCCAGGGAAACACCATATATTTT. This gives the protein CASSPSIQGNTIYF.

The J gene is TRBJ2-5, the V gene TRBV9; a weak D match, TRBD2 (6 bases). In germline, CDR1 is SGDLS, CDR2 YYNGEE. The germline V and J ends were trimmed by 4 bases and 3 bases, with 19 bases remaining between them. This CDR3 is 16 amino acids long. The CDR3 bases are TGTGCCAGCAGCTTAGAAGTTTTGGCTAGCGAAGAGACCCAGTACTTC. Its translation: CASSLEVLASEETQYF.

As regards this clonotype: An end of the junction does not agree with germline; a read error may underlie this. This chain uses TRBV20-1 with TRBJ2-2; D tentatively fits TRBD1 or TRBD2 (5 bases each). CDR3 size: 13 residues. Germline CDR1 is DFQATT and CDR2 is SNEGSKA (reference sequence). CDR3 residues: CSARDFGTGDLFF. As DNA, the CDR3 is TGCAGTGCTAGAGATTTCGGCACCGGGGACCTGTTTTTT.

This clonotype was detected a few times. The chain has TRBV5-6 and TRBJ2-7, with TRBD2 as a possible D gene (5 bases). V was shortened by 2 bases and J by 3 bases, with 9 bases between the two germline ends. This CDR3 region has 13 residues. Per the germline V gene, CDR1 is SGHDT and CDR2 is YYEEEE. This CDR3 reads CASSFIEGYEQYF. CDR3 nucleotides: TGTGCCAGCAGCTTTATCGAGGGCTACGAGCAGTACTTC.

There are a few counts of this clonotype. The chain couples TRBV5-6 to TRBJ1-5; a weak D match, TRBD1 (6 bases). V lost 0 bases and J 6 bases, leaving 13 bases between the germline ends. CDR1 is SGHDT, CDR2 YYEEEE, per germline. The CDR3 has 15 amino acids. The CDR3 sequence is CASSLEQGRRQPQHF. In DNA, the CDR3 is TGTGCCAGCAGCTTGGAACAGGGACGGCGTCAGCCCCAGCATTTT.

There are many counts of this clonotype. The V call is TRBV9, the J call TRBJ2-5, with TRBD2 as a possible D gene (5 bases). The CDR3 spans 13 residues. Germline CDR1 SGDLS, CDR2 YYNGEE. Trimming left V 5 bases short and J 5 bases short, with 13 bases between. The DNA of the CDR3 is TGTGCCAGCAGTCCCCACCAGCGGGAGACCCAGTACTTC. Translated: CASSPHQRETQYF. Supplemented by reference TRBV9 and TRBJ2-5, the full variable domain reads DSGVTQTPKHLITATGQRVTLRCSPRSGDLSVYWYQQSLDQGLQFLIQYYNGEERAKGNILERFSAQQFPDLHSELNLSSLELGDSALYFCASSPHQRETQYFGPGTRLLVL.

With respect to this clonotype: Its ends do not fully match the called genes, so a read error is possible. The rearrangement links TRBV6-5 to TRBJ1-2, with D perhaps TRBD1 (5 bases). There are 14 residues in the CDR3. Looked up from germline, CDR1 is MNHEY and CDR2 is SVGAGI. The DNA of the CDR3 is TGTGCCAGCAGTGACTCGTCAGGGCCTGATGGCTACACCTTC. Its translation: CASSDSSGPDGYTF.

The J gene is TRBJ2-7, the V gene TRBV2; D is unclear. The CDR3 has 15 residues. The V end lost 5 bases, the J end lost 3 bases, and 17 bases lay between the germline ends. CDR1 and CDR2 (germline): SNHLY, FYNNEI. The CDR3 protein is CASSYSKGALYEQYF. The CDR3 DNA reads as TGTGCCAGCAGTTACTCGAAAGGTGCGCTCTACGAGCAGTACTTC. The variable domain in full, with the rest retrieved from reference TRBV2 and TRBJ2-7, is EPEVTQTPSHQVTQMGQEVILRCVPISNHLYFYWYRQILGQKVEFLVSFYNNEISEKSEIFDDQFSVERPDGSNFTLKIRSTKLEDSAMYFCASSYSKGALYEQYFGPGTRLTVT.

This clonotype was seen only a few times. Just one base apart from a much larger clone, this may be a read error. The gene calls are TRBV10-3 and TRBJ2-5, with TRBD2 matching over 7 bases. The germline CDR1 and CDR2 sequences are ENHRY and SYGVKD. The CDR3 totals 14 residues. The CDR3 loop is CAISESTGGETRYF. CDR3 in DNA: TGTGCCATCAGTGAGTCTACGGGGGGAGAGACCCGGTACTTC.

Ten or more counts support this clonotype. The CDR3: CASSYTTGEDSPLHF. CDR3 sequence (DNA): TGTGCCAGCAGTTACACGACAGGGGAGGACTCACCCCTCCACTTT. The chain is built from TRBV6-5 and TRBJ1-6; 8 bases agree with TRBD1. CDR3 length: 15 residues. The germline V gene has CDR1 MNHEY and CDR2 SVGAGI. Unmatched junction bases numbered 7, after V lost 2 bases and J lost 10 bases.

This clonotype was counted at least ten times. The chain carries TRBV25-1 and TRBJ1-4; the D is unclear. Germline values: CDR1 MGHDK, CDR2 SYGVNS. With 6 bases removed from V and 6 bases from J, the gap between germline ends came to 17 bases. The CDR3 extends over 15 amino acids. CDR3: CASSEQTTWDEKLFF. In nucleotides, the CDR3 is TGTGCCAGCAGCGAACAGACAACCTGGGATGAAAAACTGTTTTTT. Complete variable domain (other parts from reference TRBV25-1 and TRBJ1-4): EADIYQTPRYLVIGTGKKITLECSQTMGHDKMYWYQQDPGMELHLIHYSYGVNSTEKGDLSSESTVSRIRTEHFPLTLESARPSHTSQYLCASSEQTTWDEKLFFGSGTQLSVL.

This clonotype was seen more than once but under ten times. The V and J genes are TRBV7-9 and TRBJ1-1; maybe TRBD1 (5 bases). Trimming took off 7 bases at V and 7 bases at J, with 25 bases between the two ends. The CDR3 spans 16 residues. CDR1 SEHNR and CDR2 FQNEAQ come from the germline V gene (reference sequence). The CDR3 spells CASNLGQGRRTLEAFF. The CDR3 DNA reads TGTGCCAGCAATCTGGGTCAGGGTCGCCGGACCCTTGAAGCTTTCTTT.